Listed below are T cell receptor beta chains from one sample, sequenced in a study of T cells in narcolepsy. Only in-frame clones appear in the TCRdb table, and some are missing; sequencing was by immunoSEQ multiplex PCR. The sample shows tens of thousands of clones, roughly 87% of them seen only once. Input material: CD45RA- memory CD4+ T cells from PBMCs. The origin of the receptors is a human donor with narcolepsy. The CDR3 runs from the conserved cysteine through the conserved F or W. A D gene is named only where the DNA matches it firmly. The size field is filled for only some rows; it gives once, few, many or a size class.

j_call | v_call | clone_size | d_call | cdr3_aa | cdr3_nt
TRBJ2-7 | TRBV10-2 | once | TRBD2 | CASSDRLAGRNEQYF | TGCGCCAGCAGTGACCGGCTAGCGGGAAGAAACGAGCAGTACTTC
TRBJ2-3 | TRBV5-1 | once | - | CASSWDTDTQYF | TGCGCCAGCAGCTGGGACACAGATACGCAGTATTTT
TRBJ1-5 | TRBV11-2 | - | - | CASSLRADQPQHF | TGTGCCAGCAGCTTAAGGGCCGATCAGCCCCAGCATTTT
TRBJ1-5 | TRBV5-4 | - | - | CASSSRGGEPQHF | TGTGCCAGCAGCTCTAGGGGGGGGGAGCCCCAGCATTTT
TRBJ2-3 | TRBV5-1 | - | TRBD1 | CASSLDRGRTDTQYF | TGCGCCAGCAGCCTAGACAGGGGGCGGACAGATACGCAGTATTTT
TRBJ1-5 | TRBV28 | few | TRBD1 | CASRTGVLGVNQPQHF | TGTGCCAGCCGGACAGGGGTCTTGGGTGTTAATCAGCCCCAGCATTTT
TRBJ2-5 | TRBV29-1 | - | - | CSVLQGTQYF | TGCAGCGTTTTACAAGGGACCCAGTACTTC
TRBJ2-1 | TRBV11-2 | - | - | CASSLSARLYNEQFF | TGTGCCAGCAGCTTATCAGCCCGGCTCTACAATGAGCAGTTCTTC
TRBJ1-1 | TRBV5-1 | - | - | CASSFRSVAEAFF | TGCGCCAGCAGCTTCCGTTCGGTCGCTGAAGCTTTCTTT
TRBJ1-3 | TRBV19 | - | - | CASSNRGSGNTIYF | TGTGCCAGTAGTAACCGGGGCTCTGGAAACACCATATATTTT
TRBJ1-1 | TRBV28 | - | - | CASRSVNTEAFF | TGTGCCAGCAGGTCAGTGAACACTGAAGCTTTCTTT
TRBJ1-2 | TRBV6-7 | - | - | CASIGGNYGYTF | TGTGCCAGCATAGGAGGGAACTATGGCTACACCTTC
TRBJ2-3 | TRBV7-3 | - | - | CASSLRSPPDTQYF | TGTGCCAGCAGCTTAAGGTCTCCCCCAGATACGCAGTATTTT
TRBJ1-1 | TRBV20-1 | - | - | CSARGPTEAFF | TGCAGTGCTAGGGGGCCGACTGAAGCTTTCTTT
TRBJ2-3 | TRBV9 | - | TRBD2 | CASSSARLAGGGADTQYF | TGTGCCAGCAGCTCAGCCCGTCTAGCGGGAGGGGGGGCAGATACGCAGTATTTT
TRBJ2-7 | TRBV27 | - | - | CASSPGAGQGTYEQYF | TGTGCCAGCAGCCCCGGCGCAGGGCAGGGAACCTACGAGCAGTACTTC
TRBJ2-1 | TRBV7-8 | - | TRBD2 | CASSPTTSGTYNEQFF | TGTGCCAGCAGTCCCACGACTAGCGGGACTTACAATGAGCAGTTCTTC
TRBJ1-5 | TRBV11-2 | few | - | CASSLEPYSNQPQHF | TGTGCCAGCAGCTTAGAACCATACAGCAATCAGCCCCAGCATTTT
TRBJ2-1 | TRBV5-8 | - | - | CASTVQYEQFF | TGTGCCAGCACCGTCCAATACGAGCAGTTCTTC
TRBJ2-3 | TRBV28 | once | - | CASGSSHASGTDTQYF | TGTGCCAGCGGAAGTTCTCACGCCTCTGGCACAGATACGCAGTATTTT
TRBJ1-1 | TRBV19 | - | - | CASRDNMNTEAFF | TGTGCCAGTAGGGACAACATGAACACTGAAGCTTTCTTT
TRBJ1-1 | TRBV30 | - | TRBD1 | CAWSRDRGTEAFF | TGTGCCTGGAGTCGGGACAGGGGCACTGAAGCTTTCTTT
TRBJ2-7 | TRBV5-4 | - | - | CASSESTRAYYEQYF | TGTGCCAGCAGCGAAAGTACCCGGGCCTACTACGAGCAGTACTTC
TRBJ2-7 | TRBV2 | - | - | CASSGGYEQYF | TGTGCCAGCAGTGGTGGCTACGAGCAGTACTTC
TRBJ2-4 | TRBV18 | once | - | CASSPQQGLTKNIQYF | TGTGCCAGCTCACCTCAACAGGGTCTGACCAAAAACATTCAGTACTTC
TRBJ1-2 | TRBV6-5 | - | TRBD1 | CASSYQGQGAGGYTF | TGTGCCAGCAGTTACCAGGGACAGGGGGCAGGTGGCTACACCTTC
TRBJ2-3 | TRBV2 | - | TRBD2 | CASSEVGAGGSTQYF | TGTGCCAGCAGTGAAGTTGGAGCGGGGGGAAGTACGCAGTATTTT
TRBJ2-3 | TRBV11-1 | - | TRBD2 | CASSARLAGGADTQYF | TGTGCCAGCAGCGCAAGACTAGCGGGAGGAGCAGATACGCAGTATTTT
TRBJ2-7 | TRBV11-3 | - | - | CASSLTASYEQYF | TGTGCCAGCAGCTTGACAGCTTCCTACGAGCAGTACTTC
TRBJ2-1 | TRBV7-3 | once | TRBD1 | CASSLTPGQQASSYNEQFF | TGTGCCAGCAGCTTAACTCCGGGACAGCAAGCAAGCTCCTACAATGAGCAGTTCTTC
TRBJ1-3 | TRBV7-2 | once | TRBD1 | CASSSTGGFAWNTIYF | TGTGCCAGCAGCTCAACAGGGGGCTTTGCTTGGAACACCATATATTTT
TRBJ2-1 | TRBV5-8 | - | TRBD2 | CASSLGKLAVYNEQFF | TGTGCCAGCAGCTTGGGGAAGCTAGCGGTCTACAATGAGCAGTTCTTC
TRBJ2-7 | TRBV18 | - | - | CASSSTGIEQYF | TGTGCCAGCTCATCAACAGGTATCGAGCAGTACTTC
TRBJ1-2 | TRBV5-1 | - | - | CASSEPSYGYTF | TGCGCCAGCAGCGAGCCGAGCTATGGCTACACCTTC